What follows are 18 T cell receptor beta chains derived from one specimen sequenced in a study of monozygotic twins with inflammatory bowel disease. TCRdb re-called the 5' RACE reads and gives one entry per CDR3 protein, without DNA. The table for this sample gives 350,000 to 400,000 distinct CDR3 sequences. The specimen was blood. The receptor source for this set is a human donor with ulcerative colitis or Crohn's disease, or a healthy co-twin of an affected twin (not recorded which).

This chain joins TRBV4-2 and TRBJ2-4; the TRBD1 assignment by TCRdb is unverifiable without DNA. There are 15 residues in the CDR3. The germline V gene has CDR1 LGHNA and CDR2 YNFKEQ. The CDR3 region is CASSQDWSRENIQYF.

The chain recombines TRBV4-3 with TRBJ2-7. The CDR3 length is 14 residues. CDR1 LGHNA and CDR2 YSLEER come from the germline V gene. CDR3 region: CASSQQDGSYEQYF.

The chain employs TRBV9 and TRBJ1-5. This CDR3 has 15 residues. Germline V gene sequence: CDR1 SGDLS, CDR2 YYNGEE. CDR3 sequence reads: CASSASTGWNQPQHF.

The chain has TRBV15 and TRBJ1-5; there is no DNA to check the TCRdb D call of TRBD1. In germline, CDR1 is LNHNV, CDR2 YYDKDF (reference sequence). The CDR3 contains 17 residues. The CDR3 reads CATSRGPGGTGNQPQHF. The whole variable domain, filled in from reference TRBV15 and TRBJ1-5, reads DAMVIQNPRYQVTQFGKPVTLSCSQTLNHNVMYWYQQKSSQAPKLLFHYYDKDFNNEADTPDNFQSRRPNTSFCFLDIRSPGLGDTAMYLCATSRGPGGTGNQPQHFGDGTRLSIL.

J is TRBJ2-7 and V is TRBV25-1; without DNA, the TCRdb call of TRBD1 cannot be checked. The CDR3 extends over 13 amino acids. Germline V gene sequence: CDR1 MGHDK, CDR2 SYGVNS. The CDR3 loop reads CASSDRGTYEQYF.

This chain links TRBV7-9 with TRBJ2-1; TCRdb's D call, TRBD2, is unchecked because there is no DNA. The CDR3 length is 16 residues. Per germline, CDR1 SEHNR and CDR2 FQNEAQ (reference sequence). CDR3 in amino acids: CASSSGYPGLENEQFF.

The chain combines TRBV7-8 with TRBJ2-6; the D call from TCRdb, TRBD1, cannot be confirmed without DNA. The CDR3 sequence is 19 residues long. Germline CDR1 is SGHVS and CDR2 is FQNEAQ. CDR3 sequence reads: CASSFLFPGVNSGANVLTF.

The chain has TRBV7-2 and TRBJ2-5. Germline-derived CDR1 and CDR2 are SGHTA and FQGNSA. The CDR3 has 15 amino acids. CDR3: CASSLAEVGWKTQYF.

The CDR3 sequence: CASSSGLYSGANVLTF. The V call is TRBV12-3 or TRBV12-4, the J call TRBJ2-6; TCRdb's assignment of TRBD2 cannot be checked, as there is no DNA. The CDR3 covers 16 residues.

The chain combines TRBV5-4 with TRBJ2-7; lacking DNA, the TRBD1 call made by TCRdb goes unchecked. Germline V CDR1 and CDR2: SGHNT, YYREEE (reference sequence). The CDR3 totals 15 residues. The CDR3 sequence is CASSEQDRAPYEQYF.

The chain joins TRBV6-1 to TRBJ2-7; TCRdb designates TRBD2, a call that cannot be tested without DNA. CDR1 and CDR2 (germline): MNHNS, SASEGT. This CDR3 has 13 residues. The CDR3 is CASSGVGLDEQYF.

The CDR3 loop reads CASSTGQNFNYGYTF. J is TRBJ1-2 and V is TRBV19; TCRdb calls TRBD1, which cannot be checked without DNA. Germline V CDR1 and CDR2: LNHDA, SQIVND (reference sequence). The CDR3 contains 15 residues. Looking up the rest from reference TRBV19 and TRBJ1-2 gives the full variable domain: DGGITQSPKYLFRKEGQNVTLSCEQNLNHDAMYWYRQDPGQGLRLIYYSQIVNDFQKGDIAEGYSVSREKKESFPLTVTSAQKNPTAFYLCASSTGQNFNYGYTFGSGTRLTVV.

The rearrangement joins TRBV7-2 to TRBJ1-5; TCRdb's D gene call, TRBD1, goes unchecked for lack of DNA. This CDR3 region has 15 residues. CDR1 and CDR2 (germline): SGHTA, FQGNSA. CDR3 loop: CASRSATGRNQPQHF.

The gene calls are TRBV4-2 and TRBJ1-5; TCRdb outputs TRBD1, but without DNA this stays unchecked. Germline V gives CDR1 LGHNA, CDR2 YNFKEQ. The CDR3 totals 17 residues. CDR3 protein: CASSRQLDTQVNQPQHF.

The chain has TRBV4-3 and TRBJ2-7; lacking DNA, the TRBD1 call made by TCRdb goes unchecked. Germline CDR1 reads LGHNA; CDR2 reads YSLEER. The CDR3 is 16 amino acids. The CDR3 reads CASSQSGTGEHGEQYF.

The chain couples TRBV6-2 or TRBV6-3 to TRBJ2-7. CDR3 length: 13 amino acids. Germline assignment: CDR1 MNHEY and CDR2 SVGEGT. The CDR3 sequence: CASRSPATYEQYF.

V is TRBV20-1 and J is TRBJ1-1. CDR1 is DFQATT, CDR2 SNEGSKA, per germline (reference sequence). The CDR3 runs 15 residues. CDR3 protein: CSARVGRRENTEAFF.

This chain's CDR3 is CASSVVGRVTSGGPSSYNEQFF. The chain joins TRBV9 to TRBJ2-1; TCRdb returns TRBD2, unconfirmable since there is no DNA. The CDR3 runs 22 residues. Germline V gives CDR1 SGDLS, CDR2 YYNGEE.